These 20 T cell receptor beta chains were all obtained from the same sample, sequenced in a study of OX40 agonist ivuxolimab in advanced cancers. The protocol was immunoSEQ multiplex PCR, while the TCRdb copy is restricted to in-frame clones and leaves out a portion. This table holds 45,000 to 50,000 clones, approximately 86% found once. The sequenced sample was CD4+ or CD8+ T cells sorted from blood, obtained in a trial of the OX40 agonist ivuxolimab. Source of these receptors: an adult with an advanced solid tumor such as melanoma, head and neck, liver or kidney cancer.

This rearrangement joins TRBV6-5 to TRBJ1-5; D call uncertain. CDR3 length: 13 amino acids. Trimming pared 4 bases from V and 6 bases from J, leaving 10 bases between. Germline V CDR1 and CDR2: MNHEY, SVGAGI. The CDR3 nucleotides are TGTGCCAGCAGTTCAACCTACAGTCAGCCCCAGCATTTT. Translated: CASSSTYSQPQHF.

The CDR3, as DNA: TGTGCCAGCAGCTTGAGCCAATCTAGCGTCCAGACCCAGTACTTC. It is translated as CASSLSQSSVQTQYF. This chain links TRBV5-6 with TRBJ2-5, with TRBD2 as a possible D gene (6 bases). The CDR3 is made up of 15 amino acids. Trimming took off 1 base at V and 6 bases at J, with 16 bases between the two ends. Germline V gene data show CDR1 as SGHDT and CDR2 as YYEEEE.

The chain has TRBV2 and TRBJ1-4; 8 bases align to TRBD1. Germline values: CDR1 SNHLY, CDR2 FYNNEI. The CDR3 is made up of 15 amino acids. Losses at the gene ends were 7 bases for V and 4 bases for J; bases not matched to a gene: 8. In DNA form, the CDR3 reads TGTGCCAGCACCACCAGCGACAGGGGTAATGAAAAACTGTTTTTT. Its translation: CASTTSDRGNEKLFF.

This clone was recorded only once. The chain has TRBV23-1 and TRBJ2-3; D is uncertain. TRBV23-1 carries the ORF label, with uncertain function. This CDR3 has 12 residues. Trimming removed 3 bases from V and 1 base from J, with 2 bases in between. The CDR3 region has the DNA TGCGCCAGCAGTCATCGCACAGATACGCAGTATTTT. Protein product: CASSHRTDTQYF.

This clone was found once. The rearrangement uses TRBV5-1 and TRBJ1-4; D may be TRBD1 (5 bases). This CDR3 is 17 amino acids long. Trimming removed 7 bases at V and 2 bases at J, with 21 bases between. Germline V lookup: CDR1 SGHRS, CDR2 YFSETQ. CDR3 loop: CASQAGFGGGTNEKLFF. Written as DNA, the CDR3 is TGCGCCAGCCAGGCGGGGTTCGGCGGGGGGACTAATGAAAAACTGTTTTTT.

The CDR3: CASSSISRETQYF. DNA of the CDR3: TGTGCCAGCAGTTCCATTTCGCGGGAGACCCAGTACTTC. J is TRBJ2-5 and V is TRBV28; no clear D gene. Germline assignment: CDR1 MDHEN and CDR2 SYDVKM. This CDR3 is 13 amino acids long. The V gene lost 4 bases and the J gene lost 5 bases, with 11 bases spanning the gap. Full variable domain (rest looked up from reference TRBV28 and TRBJ2-5): DVKVTQSSRYLVKRTGEKVFLECVQDMDHENMFWYRQDPGLGLRLIYFSYDVKMKEKGDIPEGYSVSREKKERFSLILESASTNQTSMYLCASSSISRETQYFGPGTRLLVL.

The chain carries TRBV27 and TRBJ1-6, with a tentative D call TRBD1 (5 bases). CDR1 MNHEY and CDR2 SMNVEV come from the germline V gene (reference sequence). V was pared by 1 base and J by 0 bases, with 10 bases between. This CDR3 region has 17 residues. The CDR3 protein is CASSLFRQGSYNSPLHF. In DNA, the CDR3 is TGTGCCAGCAGTTTATTTAGGCAGGGCTCCTATAATTCACCCCTCCACTTT.

The V gene is TRBV7-2, the J gene TRBJ2-2; weak D call: TRBD1 (6 bases). Germline V gene sequence: CDR1 SGHTA, CDR2 FQGNSA. V lost 5 bases to trimming and J lost 6 bases, with 16 bases between them. CDR3 length equals 15 residues. The CDR3 DNA follows: TGTGCCAGCAGCATACAACAGGGTGGGGCCGGGGAGCTGTTTTTT. This codes for CASSIQQGGAGELFF.

The V and J genes are TRBV11-3 and TRBJ2-1; 11 positions match TRBD2. Per germline, CDR1 SGHNT and CDR2 YENEEA. The CDR3 contains 18 residues. V gave up 5 bases and J gave up 7 bases; unmatched junction bases: 16. CDR3 loop: CASSPPGVSGRAANEQFF. The CDR3 nucleotides are TGTGCCAGCAGCCCCCCTGGGGTTAGCGGGAGGGCCGCGAATGAGCAGTTCTTC.

The gene calls are TRBV11-2 and TRBJ2-2; D is undetermined. The CDR3 covers 13 residues. The germline gives CDR1 SGHAT, CDR2 FQNNGV. Trimming left V 5 bases short and J 8 bases short, with 12 bases between. The CDR3: CASSLSRVGELFF. The CDR3 DNA reads TGTGCCAGCAGCCTATCCCGGGTGGGGGAGCTGTTTTTT.

The chain combines TRBV11-2 with TRBJ2-1; a weak D match, TRBD2 (5 bases). CDR3 length equals 17 residues. V shed 0 bases and J shed 4 bases, with 16 bases lying between them. Germline lookup yields CDR1 SGHAT and CDR2 FQNNGV. The CDR3 spells CASSLDRASGGYNEQFF. DNA of the CDR3: TGTGCCAGCAGCTTAGATCGCGCGAGTGGCGGGTACAATGAGCAGTTCTTC.

This clone was detected only once. CDR3: CASSGPGGGTEAFF. Here the CDR3 DNA reads TGTGCCAGCAGTGGGCCTGGCGGCGGAACTGAAGCTTTCTTT. V usage is TRBV28 and J usage is TRBJ1-1; D remains unclear. Germline V gene data show CDR1 as MDHEN and CDR2 as SYDVKM. The CDR3 length is 14 residues. V lost 5 bases and J 5 bases, leaving 15 bases between the germline ends.

The rearrangement joins TRBV10-3 to TRBJ1-2; maybe TRBD1 (5 bases). The CDR3 covers 15 residues. V was cut by 5 bases and J by 7 bases, with 20 bases left in between. The germline CDR1 and CDR2 sequences are ENHRY and SYGVKD. The CDR3 nucleotides read TGTGCCATCAGTAGTCAACATGCGGGGGGTGGTGGCTACACCTTC. Its protein product is CAISSQHAGGGGYTF.

V gene TRBV7-3 combines with J gene TRBJ2-4; no reliable D call. Germline values: CDR1 SGHTA, CDR2 FQGTGA. Trimming removed 1 base at V and 8 bases at J, with 12 bases between. This CDR3 has 14 amino acids. For the CDR3, the DNA is TGTGCCAGCAGCTTAATGGGTAGCTTGGACATTCAGTACTTC. Protein: CASSLMGSLDIQYF.

The V and J genes are TRBV20-1 and TRBJ2-1, with D tentatively TRBD2 (5 bases). From germline, CDR1 is DFQATT and CDR2 SNEGSKA (reference sequence). Trimming took 7 bases from V and 9 from J, leaving 13 bases between them. The CDR3 consists of 11 residues. The CDR3 protein is CSELREGEQFF. The CDR3 coding sequence is TGCAGTGAACTCCGGGAAGGTGAGCAGTTCTTC.

V gene TRBV4-1 combines with J gene TRBJ2-2; TRBD1 might be the D (6 bases). This CDR3 has 15 amino acids. V gave up 1 base and J gave up 6 bases, with 12 bases separating them. Germline CDR1 and CDR2: MGHRA and YSYEKL. The CDR3 DNA is TGCGCCAGCAGCCAAGTTCTCAGGGGTTCCGGGGAGCTGTTTTTT. Residues: CASSQVLRGSGELFF.

V and J are TRBV2 and TRBJ1-2; the D is unclear. This CDR3 comprises 15 residues. Germline V gene sequence: CDR1 SNHLY, CDR2 FYNNEI. V dropped 6 bases and J dropped 2 bases, with 16 bases sitting between them. CDR3 bases: TGTGCCAGCAGCGCCCCCCGGGCAGCCAACTATGGCTACACCTTC. Its translation is CASSAPRAANYGYTF.

V usage is TRBV19 and J usage is TRBJ1-4; 9 bases are a match to TRBD1. The CDR3 consists of 15 residues. The germline gives CDR1 LNHDA, CDR2 SQIVND (reference sequence). With 5 bases clipped from V and 3 bases from J, the junction kept 4 bases outside the gene matches. This CDR3 is CASSGGQGPNEKLFF. Here the CDR3 DNA reads TGTGCCAGTAGTGGAGGACAGGGGCCTAATGAAAAACTGTTTTTT.

This sequence joins TRBV4-1 and TRBJ2-5; 8 bases fit TRBD2. The CDR3 has 16 residues. The V gene end was trimmed by 0 bases and the J gene end by 5 bases; junction bases not matched to a gene: 8. Germline assignment: CDR1 MGHRA and CDR2 YSYEKL. CDR3 loop: CASSQDRAGAGETQYF. CDR3 sequence (DNA): TGCGCCAGCAGCCAAGATAGAGCGGGAGCCGGGGAGACCCAGTACTTC.

A few counts support this clone. The chain employs TRBV30 and TRBJ2-6, with D possibly TRBD2 on 6 matching bases. CDR1 is GTSNPN, CDR2 SVGIG, per germline (reference sequence). The ends were cut back, 2 bases at V and 5 bases at J, with 16 bases in the middle. The CDR3 spans 16 residues. CDR3 bases: TGTGCCTGGAGTCGAGGCGGGGCGAATAGGGCCAACGTCCTGACTTTC. It yields the protein CAWSRGGANRANVLTF.